The subject of this entry is one T cell receptor (beta chain). The data are from a study of blood T cell repertoires in COVID-19. Trimming pared 0 bases from V and 0 bases from J, leaving 8 bases between. The CDR3 length is 15 residues. Germline CDR1 reads KGHSH; CDR2 reads LQKENI. The data were produced by immunoSEQ multiplex PCR, yet TCRdb's version contains in-frame clones alone and is incomplete. The table has over 70,000 clones, nearly 90% seen once. The chain has TRBV18 and TRBJ1-1; tentatively, D is TRBD1 (6 bases). The TCR originated in an elderly woman with active or convalescent COVID-19. Sequencing was carried out using peripheral blood. The CDR3 protein is CASSPPQGMNTEAFF. The CDR3 DNA sequence: TGTGCCAGCTCACCACCACAGGGAATGAACACTGAAGCTTTCTTT. Full variable domain (rest looked up from reference TRBV18 and TRBJ1-1): NAGVMQNPRHLVRRRGQEARLRCSPMKGHSHVYWYRQLPEEGLKFMVYLQKENIIDESGMPKERFSAEFPKEGPSILRIQQVVRGDSAAYFCASSPPQGMNTEAFFGQGTRLTVV.